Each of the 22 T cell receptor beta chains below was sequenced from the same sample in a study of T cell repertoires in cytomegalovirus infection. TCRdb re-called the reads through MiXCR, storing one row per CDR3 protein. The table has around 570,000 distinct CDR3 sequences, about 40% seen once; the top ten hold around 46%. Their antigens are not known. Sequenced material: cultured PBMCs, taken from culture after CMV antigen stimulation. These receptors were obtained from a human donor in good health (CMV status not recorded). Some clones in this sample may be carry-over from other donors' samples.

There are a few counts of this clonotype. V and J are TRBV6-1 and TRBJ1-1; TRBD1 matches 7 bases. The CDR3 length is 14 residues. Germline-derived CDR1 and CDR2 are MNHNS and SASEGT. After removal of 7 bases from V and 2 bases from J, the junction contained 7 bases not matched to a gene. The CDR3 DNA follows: TGTGCCAGCACCAAAGGGACAGCTAACACTGAAGCTTTCTTT. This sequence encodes CASTKGTANTEAFF.

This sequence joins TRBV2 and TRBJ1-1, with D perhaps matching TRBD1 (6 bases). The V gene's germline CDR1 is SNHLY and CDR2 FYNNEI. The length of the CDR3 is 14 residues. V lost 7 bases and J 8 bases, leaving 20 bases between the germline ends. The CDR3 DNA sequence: TGTGCCAGCACTCACGCCGGGGACACCCTAGAAGCTTTCTTT. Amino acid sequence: CASTHAGDTLEAFF.

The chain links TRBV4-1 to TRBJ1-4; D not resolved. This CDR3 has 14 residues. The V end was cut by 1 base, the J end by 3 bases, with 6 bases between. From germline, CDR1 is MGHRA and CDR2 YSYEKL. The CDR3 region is CASSQGLSNEKLFF. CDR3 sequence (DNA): TGCGCCAGCAGCCAAGGGTTGTCTAATGAAAAACTGTTTTTT.

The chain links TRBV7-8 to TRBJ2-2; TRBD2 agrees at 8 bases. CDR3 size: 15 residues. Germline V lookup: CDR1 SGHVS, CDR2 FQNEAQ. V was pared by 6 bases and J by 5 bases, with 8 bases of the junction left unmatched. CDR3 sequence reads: CASSSETSATGELFF. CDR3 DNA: TGTGCCAGCAGTTCCGAGACTAGCGCGACCGGGGAGCTGTTTTTT.

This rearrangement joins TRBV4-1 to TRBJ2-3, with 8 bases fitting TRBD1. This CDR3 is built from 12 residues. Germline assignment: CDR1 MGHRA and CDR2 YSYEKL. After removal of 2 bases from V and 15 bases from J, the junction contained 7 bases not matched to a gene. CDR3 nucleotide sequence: TGCGCCAGCAGCCAATTTGGACAGGGAAAATATTTT. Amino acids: CASSQFGQGKYF.

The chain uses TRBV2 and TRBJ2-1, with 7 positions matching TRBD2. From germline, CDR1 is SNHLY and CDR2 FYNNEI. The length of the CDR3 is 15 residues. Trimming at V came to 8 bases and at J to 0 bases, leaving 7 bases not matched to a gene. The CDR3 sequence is CASQGTKSSYNEQFF. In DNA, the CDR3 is TGTGCCAGCCAAGGGACTAAGAGCTCCTACAATGAGCAGTTCTTC.

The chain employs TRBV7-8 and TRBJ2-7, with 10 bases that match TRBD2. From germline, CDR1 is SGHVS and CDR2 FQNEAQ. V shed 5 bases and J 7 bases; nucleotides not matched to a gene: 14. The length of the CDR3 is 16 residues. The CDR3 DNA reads TGTGCCAGCAGCGTCCGAGCGGGGGGGAACCTATGGGAGCAGTACTTC. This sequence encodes CASSVRAGGNLWEQYF.

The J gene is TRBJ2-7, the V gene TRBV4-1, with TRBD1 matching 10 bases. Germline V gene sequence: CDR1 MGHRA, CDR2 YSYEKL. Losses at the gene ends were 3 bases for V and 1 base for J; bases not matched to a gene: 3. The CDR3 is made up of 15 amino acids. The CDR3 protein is CASSHPGQGSYEQYF. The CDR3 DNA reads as TGCGCCAGCAGCCATCCGGGACAGGGGTCCTACGAGCAGTACTTC.

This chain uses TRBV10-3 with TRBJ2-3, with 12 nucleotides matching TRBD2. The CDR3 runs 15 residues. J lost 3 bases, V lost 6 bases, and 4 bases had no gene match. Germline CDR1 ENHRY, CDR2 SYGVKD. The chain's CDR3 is CAIRPGTSGTDTQYF. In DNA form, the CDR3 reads TGTGCCATCAGACCCGGGACTAGCGGGACAGATACGCAGTATTTT.

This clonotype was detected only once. CDR3 in DNA: TGTGCCAGCAGTTTCGAGTTGCGTACTGAAGCTTTCTTT. Its protein is CASSFELRTEAFF. V and J are TRBV27 and TRBJ1-1; D is undetermined. This CDR3 contains 13 residues. Germline lookup yields CDR1 MNHEY and CDR2 SMNVEV (reference sequence). The V and J ends lost 3 bases and 5 bases respectively, with 10 bases between them.

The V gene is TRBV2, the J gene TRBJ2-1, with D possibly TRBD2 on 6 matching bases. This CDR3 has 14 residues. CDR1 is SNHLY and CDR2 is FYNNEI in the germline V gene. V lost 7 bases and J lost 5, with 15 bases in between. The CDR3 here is CASNPLAGNNEQFF. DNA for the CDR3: TGTGCCAGCAACCCTCTTGCGGGGAACAATGAGCAGTTCTTC.

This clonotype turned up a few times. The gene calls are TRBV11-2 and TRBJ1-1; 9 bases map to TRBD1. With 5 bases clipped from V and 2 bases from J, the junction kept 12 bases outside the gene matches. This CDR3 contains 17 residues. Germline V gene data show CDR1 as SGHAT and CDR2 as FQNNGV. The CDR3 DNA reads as TGTGCCAGCAGCCCCCAACATGGGACAGGGTCCAACACTGAAGCTTTCTTT. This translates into CASSPQHGTGSNTEAFF.

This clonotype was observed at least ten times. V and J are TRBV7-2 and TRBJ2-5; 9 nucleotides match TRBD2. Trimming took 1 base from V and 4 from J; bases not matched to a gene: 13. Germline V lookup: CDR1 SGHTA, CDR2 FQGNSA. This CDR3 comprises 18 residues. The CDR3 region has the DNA TGTGCCAGCAGCTTAGTTGGCGGGGGGGCCACGTTGAGAGAGACCCAGTACTTC. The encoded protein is CASSLVGGGATLRETQYF. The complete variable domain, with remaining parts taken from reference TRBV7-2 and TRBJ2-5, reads GAGVSQSPSNKVTEKGKDVELRCDPISGHTALYWYRQSLGQGLEFLIYFQGNSAPDKSGLPSDRFSAERTGGSVSTLTIQRTQQEDSAVYLCASSLVGGGATLRETQYFGPGTRLLVL.

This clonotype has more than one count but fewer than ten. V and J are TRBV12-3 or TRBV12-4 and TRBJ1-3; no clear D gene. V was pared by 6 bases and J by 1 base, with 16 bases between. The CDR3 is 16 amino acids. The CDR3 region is CASREFGSRSGNTIYF. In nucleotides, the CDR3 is TGTGCCAGCAGGGAATTTGGCAGTCGGTCTGGAAACACCATATATTTT.

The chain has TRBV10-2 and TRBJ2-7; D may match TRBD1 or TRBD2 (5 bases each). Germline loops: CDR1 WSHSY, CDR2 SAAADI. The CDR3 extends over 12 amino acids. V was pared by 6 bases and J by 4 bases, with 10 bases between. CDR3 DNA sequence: TGCGCCAGCAGAGGGGACCATTACGAGCAGTACTTC. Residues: CASRGDHYEQYF.

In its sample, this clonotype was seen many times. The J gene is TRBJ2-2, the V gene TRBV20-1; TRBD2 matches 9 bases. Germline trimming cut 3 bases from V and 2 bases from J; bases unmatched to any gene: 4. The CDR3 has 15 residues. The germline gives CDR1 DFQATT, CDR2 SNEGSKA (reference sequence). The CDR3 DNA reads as TGCAGTGCTAGGGTGCGGGGGGGCAACACCGGGGAGCTGTTTTTT. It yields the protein CSARVRGGNTGELFF.

CDR3 bases: TGCGCCAGCAGCCAAGGAAGTGCGGGGGGCGATACGCAGTATTTT. The encoded protein is CASSQGSAGGDTQYF. The chain employs TRBV4-3 and TRBJ2-3, with 8 bases that match TRBD2. V trimming: 1 base; J trimming: 6 bases; junction bases outside the gene matches: 6. CDR3 length: 15 residues. Germline V CDR1 and CDR2: LGHNA, YSLEER.

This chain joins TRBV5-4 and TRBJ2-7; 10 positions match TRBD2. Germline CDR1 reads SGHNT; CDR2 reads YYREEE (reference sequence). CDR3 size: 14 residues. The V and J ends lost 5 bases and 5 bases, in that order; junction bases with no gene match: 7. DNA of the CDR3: TGTGCCAGCAGTGCGGGACTAGCGTTCGACGAGCAGTACTTC. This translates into CASSAGLAFDEQYF.

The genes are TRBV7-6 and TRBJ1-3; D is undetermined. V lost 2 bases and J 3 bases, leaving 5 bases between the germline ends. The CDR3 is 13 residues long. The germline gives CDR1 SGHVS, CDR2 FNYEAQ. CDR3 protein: CASSLFNGNTIYF. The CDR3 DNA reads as TGTGCCAGCAGCTTATTCAATGGAAACACCATATATTTT. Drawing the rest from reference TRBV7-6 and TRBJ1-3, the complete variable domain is GAGVSQSPRYKVTKRGQDVALRCDPISGHVSLYWYRQALGQGPEFLTYFNYEAQQDKSGLPNDRFSAERPEGSISTLTIQRTEQRDSAMYRCASSLFNGNTIYFGEGSWLTVV.

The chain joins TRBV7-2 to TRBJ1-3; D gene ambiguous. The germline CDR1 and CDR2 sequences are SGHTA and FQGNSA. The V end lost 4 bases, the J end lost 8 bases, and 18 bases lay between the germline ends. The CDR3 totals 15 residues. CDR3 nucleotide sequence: TGTGCCAGCAGCTCCTACCCGGTGGGCGCCGACACCATATATTTT. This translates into CASSSYPVGADTIYF. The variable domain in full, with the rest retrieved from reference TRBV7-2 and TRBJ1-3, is GAGVSQSPSNKVTEKGKDVELRCDPISGHTALYWYRQSLGQGLEFLIYFQGNSAPDKSGLPSDRFSAERTGGSVSTLTIQRTQQEDSAVYLCASSSYPVGADTIYFGEGSWLTVV.

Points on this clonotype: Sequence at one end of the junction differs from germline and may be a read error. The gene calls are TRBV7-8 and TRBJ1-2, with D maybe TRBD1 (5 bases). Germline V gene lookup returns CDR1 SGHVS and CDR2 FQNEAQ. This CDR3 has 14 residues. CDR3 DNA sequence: TGTGCCAGCAGCTTAGGCTCAGGGAACTCTGGCTACACCTTC. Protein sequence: CASSLGSGNSGYTF.

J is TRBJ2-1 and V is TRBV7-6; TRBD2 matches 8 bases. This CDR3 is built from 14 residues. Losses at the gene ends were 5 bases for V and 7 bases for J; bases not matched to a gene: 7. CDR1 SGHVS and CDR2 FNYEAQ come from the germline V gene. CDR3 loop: CASSDGGAMNEQFF. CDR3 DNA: TGTGCCAGCAGCGACGGGGGGGCAATGAATGAGCAGTTCTTC.